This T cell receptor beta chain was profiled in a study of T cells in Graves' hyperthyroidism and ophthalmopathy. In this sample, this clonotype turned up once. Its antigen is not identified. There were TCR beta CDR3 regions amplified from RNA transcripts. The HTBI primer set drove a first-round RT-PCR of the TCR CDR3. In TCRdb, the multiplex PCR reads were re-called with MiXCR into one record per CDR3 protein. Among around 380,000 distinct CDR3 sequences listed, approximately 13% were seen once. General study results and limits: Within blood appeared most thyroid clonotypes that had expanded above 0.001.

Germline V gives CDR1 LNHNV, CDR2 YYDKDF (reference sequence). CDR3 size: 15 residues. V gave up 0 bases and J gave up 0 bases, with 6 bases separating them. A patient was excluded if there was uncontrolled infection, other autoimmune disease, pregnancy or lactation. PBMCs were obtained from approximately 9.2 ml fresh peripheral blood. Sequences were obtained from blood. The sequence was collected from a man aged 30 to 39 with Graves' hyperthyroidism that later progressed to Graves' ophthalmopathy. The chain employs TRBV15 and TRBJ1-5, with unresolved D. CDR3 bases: TGTGCCACCAGCAGAGATCTGGCTAGCAATCAGCCCCAGCATTTT. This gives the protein CATSRDLASNQPQHF.